A single sample gave rise to the 24 T cell receptor beta chains below, sequenced in a study of cytomegalovirus exposure and HLA in healthy donors. 13 Jbeta primers and 60 Vbeta primers were used for the PCR. TCRdb's copy holds only in-frame clones and misses some; the assay was immunoSEQ multiplex PCR. The data contain 90,000 to 150,000 clones, over 15% of them singletons. Sequenced input: PBMCs. These receptors all come from a young woman in good health and CMV-seronegative.

This clone has a handful of counts. V usage is TRBV2 and J usage is TRBJ1-3; D is possibly TRBD1 (5 bases). Trimming left V 6 bases short and J 4 bases short, with 13 bases between. This CDR3 contains 14 residues. Germline loops: CDR1 SNHLY, CDR2 FYNNEI. CDR3 coding DNA: TGTGCCAGCAGACGGGGGACGGCCGGAAACACCATATATTTT. It encodes CASRRGTAGNTIYF.

V gene TRBV27 combines with J gene TRBJ2-1, with TRBD2 matching 12 bases. The CDR3 runs 16 residues. V lost 5 bases and J lost 4; bases outside the gene matches: 6. Germline lookup yields CDR1 MNHEY and CDR2 SMNVEV (reference sequence). CDR3 DNA: TGTGCCAGCAGTAAGACTAGCGGGAGCCTTTACAATGAGCAGTTCTTC. It specifies CASSKTSGSLYNEQFF.

The chain joins TRBV19 to TRBJ1-1; 11 bases fit TRBD1. The length of the CDR3 is 13 residues. CDR1 is LNHDA, CDR2 SQIVND, per germline (reference sequence). Unmatched junction bases numbered 5, after V lost 9 bases and J lost 5 bases. The CDR3, as DNA: TGTGCCAGCAGGGACAGGGGGGTTACTGAAGCTTTCTTT. Amino acid sequence: CASRDRGVTEAFF.

The rearrangement uses TRBV5-8 and TRBJ1-3, with 7 positions matching TRBD1. This CDR3 contains 17 residues. Unmatched junction bases numbered 7, after V lost 0 bases and J lost 1 base. Germline V CDR1 and CDR2: SGHTS, YDEGEE. The CDR3 DNA sequence: TGTGCCAGCAGCTTGGCGTTGACAGGGAGTTCTGGAAACACCATATATTTT. Protein product: CASSLALTGSSGNTIYF.

This clone was recorded a few times. The chain has TRBV29-1 and TRBJ2-1, with 7 bases aligning to TRBD2. The CDR3 is made up of 13 amino acids. In germline, CDR1 is SQVTM, CDR2 ANQGSEA. V shed 6 bases and J 5 bases; nucleotides not matched to a gene: 7. CDR3 nucleotides: TGCAGCGTGGGGGGAGGGGCTGACAATGAGCAGTTCTTC. Translated: CSVGGGADNEQFF.

In its sample, this clone was seen a few times. This chain joins TRBV10-3 and TRBJ2-7, with D tentatively TRBD1 (6 bases). This CDR3 comprises 13 residues. Trimming took off 6 bases at V and 1 base at J, with 10 bases between the two ends. CDR1 ENHRY and CDR2 SYGVKD come from the germline V gene. The CDR3 protein is CAIRKDSSYEQYF. The CDR3, as DNA: TGTGCCATCAGGAAGGACAGTTCCTACGAGCAGTACTTC.

Only a few counts were recorded for this clone. The V and J genes are TRBV27 and TRBJ2-3, with D perhaps matching TRBD2 (6 bases). Germline CDR1 MNHEY, CDR2 SMNVEV (reference sequence). CDR3 length equals 14 residues. Trimming took 6 bases from V and 10 from J, leaving 20 bases between them. The CDR3 DNA is TGTGCCAGCAGGAGGATGGAGGGGAAATACGCGCAGTATTTT. Translation: CASRRMEGKYAQYF.

This clone was picked up a small number of times. The V and J genes are TRBV28 and TRBJ2-7, with D perhaps matching TRBD1 (6 bases). The CDR3 covers 12 residues. V was trimmed by 5 bases and J by 10 bases, leaving 15 bases between them. The germline V gene encodes CDR1 MDHEN and CDR2 SYDVKM. The CDR3 coding sequence is TGTGCCAGCAGTCCCCAGTGGGGGCTACAGTACTTC. Encoded protein: CASSPQWGLQYF.

This clone has a handful of counts. The V and J genes are TRBV19 and TRBJ2-7; 7 positions match TRBD1. With V trimmed by 6 bases and J by 0 bases, 2 bases remained unmatched. The CDR3 runs 13 residues. Germline V gene sequence: CDR1 LNHDA, CDR2 SQIVND (reference sequence). The DNA of the CDR3 is TGTGCCAGTAGCCGGGACAGCTCCTACGAGCAGTACTTC. Translation gives CASSRDSSYEQYF. The full variable domain, with the rest looked up from reference TRBV19 and TRBJ2-7, is DGGITQSPKYLFRKEGQNVTLSCEQNLNHDAMYWYRQDPGQGLRLIYYSQIVNDFQKGDIAEGYSVSREKKESFPLTVTSAQKNPTAFYLCASSRDSSYEQYFGPGTRLTVT.

This clone came up once. The chain carries TRBV30 and TRBJ2-6; 7 nucleotides match TRBD1. Germline V gene lookup returns CDR1 GTSNPN and CDR2 SVGIG (reference sequence). The length of the CDR3 is 16 residues. V lost 2 bases, J lost 4 bases, and 8 bases stayed unmatched. The CDR3 DNA follows: TGTGCCTGGAGTACCCCACAGGGGACCGGGGCCAACGTCCTGACTTTC. Its translation: CAWSTPQGTGANVLTF.

The chain employs TRBV5-4 and TRBJ1-2; TRBD1 is a possible D gene (6 bases). Trimming cost V 1 base and J 3 bases, with 10 bases left between them. Germline-derived CDR1 and CDR2 are SGHNT and YYREEE (reference sequence). This CDR3 region has 14 residues. In DNA form, the CDR3 reads TGTGCCAGCAGCTTGTCTTCAGGGGACTATGGCTACACCTTC. Encoded protein: CASSLSSGDYGYTF. Full variable domain (missing parts from reference TRBV5-4 and TRBJ1-2): ETGVTQSPTHLIKTRGQQVTLRCSSQSGHNTVSWYQQALGQGPQFIFQYYREEENGRGNFPPRFSGLQFPNYSSELNVNALELDDSALYLCASSLSSGDYGYTFGSGTRLTVV.

This chain joins TRBV30 and TRBJ2-7; the D gene is possibly TRBD2 (6 bases). Trimming took off 2 bases at V and 4 bases at J, with 9 bases between the two ends. The CDR3 extends over 12 amino acids. CDR1 is GTSNPN, CDR2 SVGIG, per germline (reference sequence). This CDR3 reads CAWSPGTYEQYF. The CDR3 nucleotides read TGTGCCTGGAGTCCCGGGACTTACGAGCAGTACTTC.

This clone showed up just a few times. The chain uses TRBV2 and TRBJ2-7; a possible D gene is TRBD2 (6 bases). Between the trimmed V and J ends, which lost 0 bases and 6 bases, there was a span of 18 bases. The CDR3 runs to 16 residues. Looked up from germline, CDR1 is SNHLY and CDR2 is FYNNEI. DNA for the CDR3: TGTGCCAGCAGTGAAGCACAAGGAGGGGCCCTCTCCGAGCAGTACTTC. It encodes CASSEAQGGALSEQYF.

This clone was detected a few times. Additional DNA sequences in this sample encode the identical CDR3. The chain employs TRBV2 and TRBJ1-1, with D perhaps TRBD1 (5 bases). CDR1 and CDR2 from the germline V gene are SNHLY and FYNNEI. The CDR3 has 13 residues. Trimming cost V 8 bases and J 1 base, with 11 bases left between them. CDR3 loop: CASQITGNTEAFF. As DNA, the CDR3 is TGTGCCAGCCAGATTACAGGGAACACTGAAGCTTTCTTT.

The rearrangement uses TRBV25-1 and TRBJ2-5; maybe TRBD1 (6 bases). Germline V gene lookup returns CDR1 MGHDK and CDR2 SYGVNS. The ends were cut back, 3 bases at V and 6 bases at J, with 17 bases in the middle. The CDR3 is 15 residues long. The CDR3 DNA follows: TGTGCCAGCAGTGAGTTGGGGCAGGGGACAAAGACCCAGTACTTC. Protein sequence: CASSELGQGTKTQYF. Full variable domain (rest looked up from reference TRBV25-1 and TRBJ2-5): EADIYQTPRYLVIGTGKKITLECSQTMGHDKMYWYQQDPGMELHLIHYSYGVNSTEKGDLSSESTVSRIRTEHFPLTLESARPSHTSQYLCASSELGQGTKTQYFGPGTRLLVL.

The rearrangement joins TRBV15 to TRBJ2-1, with 8 bases aligning to TRBD2. The CDR3 spans 16 residues. The germline CDR1 and CDR2 sequences are LNHNV and YYDKDF (reference sequence). Trimming at V came to 1 base and at J to 4 bases, leaving 6 bases not matched to a gene. CDR3 in amino acids: CATSRVRGGLYNEQFF. The CDR3 nucleotides read TGTGCCACCAGCAGAGTTCGGGGGGGCCTTTACAATGAGCAGTTCTTC.

This clone was seen a handful of times. The chain is built from TRBV5-6 and TRBJ2-1, with 7 nucleotides matching TRBD2. CDR1 and CDR2 from the germline V gene are SGHDT and YYEEEE. The CDR3 totals 12 residues. V was pared by 5 bases and J by 10 bases, with 6 bases of the junction left unmatched. For the CDR3, the DNA is TGTGCCAGCAGAGGGGAGGGTTACGAGCAGTTCTTC. Translation: CASRGEGYEQFF.

J is TRBJ2-3 and V is TRBV5-4; tentative D call: TRBD1 (5 bases). Trimming left V 3 bases short and J 1 base short, with 15 bases between. CDR3 length equals 16 residues. The germline V gene encodes CDR1 SGHNT and CDR2 YYREEE (reference sequence). CDR3 DNA sequence: TGTGCCAGCAGCTCTGAGGTGGGCAGGGGCACAGATACGCAGTATTTT. It specifies CASSSEVGRGTDTQYF.

This clone was observed a handful of times. V gene TRBV2 combines with J gene TRBJ1-5; 8 nucleotides agree with TRBD1. J was trimmed by 2 bases and V by 6 bases; bases with no gene match: 9. Germline CDR1 SNHLY, CDR2 FYNNEI. The CDR3 totals 16 residues. The CDR3 spells CASRPDRGMGNQPQHF. The CDR3 nucleotides read TGTGCCAGCAGACCCGACAGGGGAATGGGCAATCAGCCCCAGCATTTT.

J is TRBJ2-3 and V is TRBV19; 7 bases align to TRBD1. Germline V CDR1 and CDR2: LNHDA, SQIVND (reference sequence). The CDR3 contains 16 residues. With 8 bases clipped from V and 1 base from J, the junction kept 12 bases outside the gene matches. The CDR3 loop reads CASQQRGGAGTDTQYF. In DNA, the CDR3 is TGTGCCAGTCAACAGAGAGGGGGCGCGGGCACAGATACGCAGTATTTT.

Concerning this clone itself: Additional DNA sequences in this sample encode the identical CDR3. The chain couples TRBV19 to TRBJ1-5; no reliable D call. Germline lookup yields CDR1 LNHDA and CDR2 SQIVND (reference sequence). The CDR3 sequence is 14 residues long. V dropped 7 bases and J dropped 4 bases, with 14 bases sitting between them. CDR3 in DNA: TGTGCCAGTAACCGCGGGGAAGGGAATCAGCCCCAGCATTTT. Its translation is CASNRGEGNQPQHF.

This clone was observed a handful of times. The V gene is TRBV29-1, the J gene TRBJ1-2; 7 bases match TRBD1. CDR1 SQVTM and CDR2 ANQGSEA come from the germline V gene. V trimming: 3 bases; J trimming: 8 bases; junction bases outside the gene matches: 6. CDR3 size: 12 residues. The CDR3 loop is CSVDLGRGGYTF. In DNA, the CDR3 is TGCAGCGTTGATTTGGGCAGGGGGGGCTACACCTTC.

This clone was seen only a few times. The junction and the germline gene differ at one end; a read error may be behind it. The chain couples TRBV7-7 to TRBJ2-5; 13 bases are shared with TRBD2. Germline-derived CDR1 and CDR2 are SSHAT and FNYEAQ (reference sequence). The CDR3 is 15 residues long. CDR3 residues: CASSTGLAGMETQYF. CDR3 coding DNA: TGTGCTAGCAGCACGGGACTAGCGGGAATGGAGACCCAGTACTTC.

The genes are TRBV7-9 and TRBJ2-1; TRBD2 agrees at 7 bases. Germline V CDR1 and CDR2: SEHNR, FQNEAQ (reference sequence). This CDR3 is built from 15 residues. After removal of 1 base from V and 5 bases from J, the junction contained 5 bases not matched to a gene. This chain's CDR3 is CASSLGGTTNNEQFF. DNA of the CDR3: TGTGCCAGCAGCTTAGGAGGGACTACGAACAATGAGCAGTTCTTC.